Listed below are T cell receptor beta chains from one sample, sequenced in a study of tissue T cells after allogeneic stem cell transplantation. Profiling relied on immunoSEQ multiplex PCR, and the TCRdb table lists in-frame clones only, not all of them. The table includes some 4,700 clones, 69% detected once. The sequences come from duodenal tissue, collected at autopsy. These receptors originate from a female patient aged 18-49 years with steroid-refractory graft-versus-host disease after an allogeneic stem cell transplant. Some T cells may arise from the graft donor. CDR3s include the opening cysteine and the closing phenylalanine or tryptophan. A D gene is named only where the DNA matches it firmly. Clone size is given for some rows only: seen once, a few or many times, or a class if the clone is expanded.

v_gene	j_gene	abundance	d_gene	CDR3aa	CDR3nt
TRBV28	TRBJ2-3	once	TRBD2	CASSFYSGGYISTDTQYF	TGTGCCAGCAGTTTCTATAGCGGGGGATATATCTCCACAGATACGCAGTATTTT
TRBV6-2/TRBV6-3	TRBJ1-2	few	TRBD1	CASSYSATGGSGYTF	TGTGCCAGCAGTTACTCAGCGACAGGGGGCTCAGGCTACACCTTC
TRBV27	TRBJ2-5	.	.	CASSHGLPRTVIETQYF	TGTGCCAGCAGTCACGGACTCCCAAGAACCGTCATAGAGACCCAGTACTTC
TRBV2	TRBJ2-1	.	.	CASSEITVYDEQFF	TGTGCCAGCAGTGAAATAACAGTTTACGATGAGCAGTTCTTC
TRBV15	TRBJ1-2	once	.	CATSTRTAYYGYTF	TGTGCCACCAGCACCCGGACAGCTTACTATGGCTACACCTTC
TRBV9	TRBJ2-7	.	.	CASTPAVGKQYF	TGTGCCAGCACCCCTGCCGTAGGAAAGCAGTACTTC
TRBV7-9	TRBJ2-7	.	.	CASSFGGEQYF	TGTGCCAGCAGCTTTGGGGGGGAGCAGTACTTC
TRBV12-3/TRBV12-4	TRBJ2-3	large	.	CATLGGAYTQYF	TGTGCCACCCTGGGGGGGGCTTATACGCAGTATTTT
TRBV27	TRBJ2-7	.	TRBD2	CASRGGAYEQYF	TGTGCCAGCAGGGGGGGGGCCTACGAGCAGTACTTC
TRBV4-1	TRBJ2-7	.	TRBD2	CASSPRLARYYEQYF	TGCGCCAGCAGTCCTCGACTAGCGCGGTACTACGAGCAGTACTTC
TRBV5-1	TRBJ1-1	.	TRBD1	CASSSGGTGNTEAFF	TGCGCCAGCAGCTCCGGAGGGACAGGGAACACTGAAGCTTTCTTT
TRBV3-1/TRBV3-2	TRBJ2-5	.	TRBD2	CASSQYGGVQETQYF	TGTGCCAGCAGCCAGTACGGGGGGGTACAAGAGACCCAGTACTTC
TRBV4-1	TRBJ1-3	.	.	CASSLQASSGNTIYF	TGCGCCAGCAGCCTTCAGGCGAGCTCTGGAAACACCATATATTTT
TRBV7-9	TRBJ1-2	.	TRBD1	CASSLGKTGEDGYTF	TGTGCCAGCAGCTTAGGCAAGACAGGGGAAGATGGCTACACCTTC
TRBV5-5	TRBJ2-3	once	.	CASSLRRGPDTQYF	TGTGCCAGCAGCTTGCGTAGGGGTCCAGATACGCAGTATTTT
TRBV19	TRBJ2-5	once	TRBD2	CASSRLAEETQYF	TGTGCCAGTAGTCGACTAGCGGAAGAGACCCAGTACTTC
TRBV4-1	TRBJ1-1	few	.	CASSQDKQNTEAFF	TGCGCCAGCAGCCAAGATAAACAGAACACTGAAGCTTTCTTT
TRBV5-4	TRBJ2-2	.	.	CASSLAKNRGRHTGELFF	TGTGCCAGCAGCTTGGCGAAAAATCGGGGCCGGCACACCGGGGAGCTGTTTTTT
TRBV19	TRBJ2-1	.	TRBD1	CASSGYWTGGNEQFF	TGTGCCAGTAGTGGCTACTGGACAGGGGGCAATGAGCAGTTCTTC
TRBV21-1	TRBJ2-1	.	.	CASTKRRGTRSYNEQFF	TGTGCCAGCACCAAAAGGAGGGGGACACGCTCCTACAATGAGCAGTTCTTC
TRBV7-8	TRBJ2-1	.	.	CASSQGPLNEQFF	TGTGCCAGCAGCCAAGGGCCACTCAATGAGCAGTTCTTC
TRBV4-1	TRBJ2-1	few	TRBD2	CASSPYGTRGNEQFF	TGCGCCAGCAGCCCTTACGGGACTAGAGGCAATGAGCAGTTCTTC
TRBV20-1	TRBJ2-1	.	.	CSASILGNEQFF	TGCAGTGCTAGTATTCTAGGCAATGAGCAGTTCTTC
TRBV7-8	TRBJ1-2	.	.	CASSPRVPRYGYTF	TGTGCCAGCAGCCCTCGGGTTCCGCGCTATGGCTACACCTTC
TRBV20-1	TRBJ2-7	few	.	CSARPYYEQYF	TGCAGTGCTAGACCCTACTACGAGCAGTACTTC
TRBV15	TRBJ2-7	.	TRBD1	CATSRRGQGPYEQYF	TGTGCCACCAGCAGACGGGGACAGGGTCCTTACGAGCAGTACTTC
TRBV27	TRBJ1-2	.	.	CASSLSAQTAGYTF	TGTGCCAGCAGTTTATCGGCCCAGACTGCAGGCTACACCTTC
TRBV11-3	TRBJ2-1	.	.	CASSFGSLTGEQFF	TGTGCCAGCAGCTTCGGTAGTTTAACGGGTGAGCAGTTCTTC
TRBV19	TRBJ1-5	few	.	CASVRGGWGWNQPQHF	TGTGCCAGTGTACGGGGAGGCTGGGGGTGGAATCAGCCCCAGCATTTT
TRBV19	TRBJ2-1	.	.	CASSIDSGSYNEQFF	TGTGCCAGTAGTATAGACAGCGGTTCCTACAATGAGCAGTTCTTC
TRBV10-3	TRBJ1-5	.	.	CAISVSGSNQPQHF	TGTGCCATCAGTGTTTCGGGGAGCAATCAGCCCCAGCATTTT
TRBV13	TRBJ2-2	.	.	CASSLLFSRELFF	TGTGCCAGCAGCTTACTATTTTCACGGGAGCTGTTTTTT
TRBV5-1	TRBJ2-1	.	.	CASSLRHGSYNEQFF	TGCGCCAGCAGCTTGCGGCACGGGTCCTACAATGAGCAGTTCTTC
TRBV2	TRBJ2-7	.	.	CASSDRSRYLSYEQYF	TGTGCCAGCAGTGACCGCTCCAGGTACCTCTCCTACGAGCAGTACTTC
TRBV7-9	TRBJ1-3	once	.	CASSEPGQFRSGNTIYF	TGTGCCAGCAGCGAACCGGGGCAGTTCCGCTCTGGAAACACCATATATTTT
TRBV9	TRBJ2-3	.	.	CASSENTDTQYF	TGTGCCAGCAGCGAGAACACAGATACGCAGTATTTT
TRBV19	TRBJ1-1	.	.	CASSSLVNTEAFF	TGTGCCAGTAGTAGTTTGGTGAACACTGAAGCTTTCTTT
TRBV7-2	TRBJ2-5	.	.	CASSYTALVAQETQYF	TGTGCCAGCAGCTATACGGCCCTGGTAGCCCAAGAGACCCAGTACTTC
TRBV10-3	TRBJ2-5	once	.	CAISESKKTPREETQYF	TGTGCCATCAGTGAGTCGAAAAAAACTCCGAGGGAGGAGACCCAGTACTTC
TRBV9	TRBJ2-1	once	TRBD2	CASSVVGLAGDNEQFF	TGTGCCAGCAGCGTAGTGGGGCTAGCGGGGGACAATGAGCAGTTCTTC
TRBV4-2	TRBJ2-3	.	TRBD2	CASSQTGTSGIDTQYF	TGTGCCAGCAGCCAAACCGGGACTAGCGGTATAGATACGCAGTATTTT
TRBV20-1	TRBJ1-2	once	.	CSASVGDYGYTF	TGCAGTGCTAGTGTCGGGGACTATGGCTACACCTTC
TRBV5-6	TRBJ1-3	.	TRBD1	CASSFNRGGSGNTIYF	TGTGCCAGCAGTTTCAACAGGGGAGGCTCTGGAAACACCATATATTTT
TRBV27	TRBJ2-7	.	TRBD1	CASSLTGVEQYF	TGTGCCAGCAGCCTTACAGGGGTGGAGCAGTACTTC
TRBV27	TRBJ2-5	.	TRBD1	CASSLYPGGETQYF	TGTGCCAGCAGTTTATACCCAGGGGGTGAGACCCAGTACTTC
TRBV27	TRBJ2-1	.	.	CASSRPGPDEQFF	TGTGCCAGCAGCCGCCCCGGCCCAGATGAGCAGTTCTTC
TRBV6-4	TRBJ2-1	.	TRBD1	CASRRTGNNNEQFF	TGTGCCAGCAGGAGGACAGGCAACAACAATGAGCAGTTCTTC
TRBV6-5	TRBJ1-3	.	.	CASSLGAGGNTIYF	TGTGCCAGCAGTTTAGGGGCGGGAGGAAACACCATATATTTT
TRBV11-1	TRBJ1-2	few	.	CASSQMGLGYGYTF	TGTGCCAGCAGCCAGATGGGGCTCGGCTATGGCTACACCTTC
TRBV7-9	TRBJ2-4	.	.	CASSLWGYIQYF	TGTGCCAGCAGCTTGTGGGGGTACATTCAGTACTTC
TRBV5-1	TRBJ2-1	.	.	CASSLGRGVDEQFF	TGCGCCAGCAGCTTAGGGAGGGGGGTCGATGAGCAGTTCTTC